Below, 3 T cell receptor beta chains from the same sample are listed, as sequenced in a study of blood T cell repertoires in COVID-19 (dated by TCRdb to 2019 to 2021). Library method: the immunoSEQ multiplex PCR assay. The immuneACCESS repertoire file appears here via TCRdb, limited to in-frame rearrangements. These files lack a portion of the clones; in checked studies, under half of the deficit traces to unresolved V genes, and the cause of the others is not known. The sample table contains under 80,000 clones; only one count was recorded for 82% of them. 11% of the sample is in the top ten clones. Sequenced input: peripheral blood. These receptors came from a man aged 45-65 years with acute or convalescent COVID-19.

The sample holds one count of this clone. This chain links TRBV2 with TRBJ2-3, with a possible D match to TRBD1 (5 bases). Trimming removed 4 bases at V and 2 bases at J, with 10 bases between. The germline V gene encodes CDR1 SNHLY and CDR2 FYNNEI. CDR3 size: 14 residues. The CDR3 is CASSVRQTTDTQYF. CDR3 coding DNA: TGTGCCAGCAGTGTAAGACAGACCACAGATACGCAGTATTTT.

This clone was detected a few times. The chain joins TRBV4-1 to TRBJ1-1; 7 nucleotides line up with TRBD1. The junction had 8 bases not matched to a gene; V was cut back by 3 bases and J by 1 base. This CDR3 contains 16 residues. Per the germline V gene, CDR1 is MGHRA and CDR2 is YSYEKL. The CDR3 DNA sequence: TGCGCCAGCAGCCACGAGCCGGGACAGACGAACACTGAAGCTTTCTTT. Its translation: CASSHEPGQTNTEAFF.

The gene calls are TRBV10-3 and TRBJ2-1; D possibly corresponds to TRBD1 (5 bases). The CDR3 length is 13 residues. Germline V gene lookup returns CDR1 ENHRY and CDR2 SYGVKD. V was pared by 8 bases and J by 6 bases, with 14 bases between. The CDR3 is CAISGHPLNEQFF. As DNA, the CDR3 is TGTGCCATCTCCGGACACCCTCTCAATGAGCAGTTCTTC.